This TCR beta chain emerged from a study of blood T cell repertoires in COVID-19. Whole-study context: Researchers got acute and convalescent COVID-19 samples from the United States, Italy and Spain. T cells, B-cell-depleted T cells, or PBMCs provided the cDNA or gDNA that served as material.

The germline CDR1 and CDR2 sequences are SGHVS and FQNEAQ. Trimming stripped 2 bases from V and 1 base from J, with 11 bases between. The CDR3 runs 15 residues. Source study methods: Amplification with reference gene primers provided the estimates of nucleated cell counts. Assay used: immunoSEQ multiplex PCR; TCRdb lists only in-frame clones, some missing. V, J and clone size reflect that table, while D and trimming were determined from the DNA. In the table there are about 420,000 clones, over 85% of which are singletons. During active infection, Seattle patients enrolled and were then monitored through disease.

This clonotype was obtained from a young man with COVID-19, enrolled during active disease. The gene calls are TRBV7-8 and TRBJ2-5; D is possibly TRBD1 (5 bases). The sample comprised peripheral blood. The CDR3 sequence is CASSLSRGPQETQYF. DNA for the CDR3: TGTGCCAGCAGCTTATCAAGGGGCCCCCAAGAGACCCAGTACTTC.